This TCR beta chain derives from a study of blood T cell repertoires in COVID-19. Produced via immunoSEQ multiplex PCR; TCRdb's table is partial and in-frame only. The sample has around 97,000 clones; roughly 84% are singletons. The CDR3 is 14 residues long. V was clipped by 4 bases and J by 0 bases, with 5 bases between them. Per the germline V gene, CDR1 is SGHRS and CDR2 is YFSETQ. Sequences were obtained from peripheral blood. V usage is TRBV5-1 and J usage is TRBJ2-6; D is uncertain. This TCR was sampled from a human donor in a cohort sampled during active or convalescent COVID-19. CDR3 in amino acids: CASSKSSGANVLTF. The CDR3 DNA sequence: TGCGCCAGCAGCAAGAGCTCTGGGGCCAACGTCCTGACTTTC.